The 28 T cell receptor beta chains below come from one sample, sequenced in a study of cytomegalovirus exposure and HLA in healthy donors. 60 Vbeta and 13 Jbeta primers were used in PCR. The method was immunoSEQ multiplex PCR; TCRdb's version includes in-frame clones alone and lacks a portion of them. This repertoire shows roughly 140,000 clones, 75% to 80% found once; its top ten account for 0.5% to 0.85%. What was sequenced was PBMCs. These receptors were taken from a male donor in good health and CMV-seronegative.

The chain combines TRBV7-9 with TRBJ1-5; perhaps TRBD1 as D (6 bases). This CDR3 spans 14 amino acids. Germline V gene data show CDR1 as SEHNR and CDR2 as FQNEAQ (reference sequence). V lost 3 bases and J lost 6, with 12 bases in between. The CDR3 bases are TGTGCCAGCAGCTTTACAGGGAGAGGTCAGCCCCAGCATTTT. This codes for CASSFTGRGQPQHF.

The rearrangement links TRBV7-8 to TRBJ2-7, with TRBD1 as a possible D gene (6 bases). Germline V lookup: CDR1 SGHVS, CDR2 FQNEAQ. Trimming took 1 base from V and 3 from J, leaving 13 bases between them. This CDR3 region has 15 residues. The CDR3 coding sequence is TGTGCCAGCAGCTTAGACAGGGCCCCCTTCTACGAGCAGTACTTC. Translating it yields CASSLDRAPFYEQYF.

The DNA for the CDR3 is TGTGCCAGCAGAGGGGCGAGCTCTGGGGCCAACGTCCTGACTTTC. Protein: CASRGASSGANVLTF. The V gene is TRBV9, the J gene TRBJ2-6, with D possibly TRBD1 on 5 matching bases. The CDR3 covers 15 residues. V was shortened by 5 bases and J by 0 bases, with 9 bases between the two germline ends. The germline gives CDR1 SGDLS, CDR2 YYNGEE. Filled out from reference TRBV9 and TRBJ2-6, the complete variable domain reads DSGVTQTPKHLITATGQRVTLRCSPRSGDLSVYWYQQSLDQGLQFLIQYYNGEERAKGNILERFSAQQFPDLHSELNLSSLELGDSALYFCASRGASSGANVLTFGAGSRLTVL.

The CDR3 DNA is TGTGCCAGCATTTGGTCCCCTAATAGCAATCAGCCCCAGCATTTT. Translating it yields CASIWSPNSNQPQHF. The rearrangement uses TRBV2 and TRBJ1-5; D not resolved. This CDR3 has 15 residues. V was shortened by 7 bases and J by 0 bases, with 13 bases between the two germline ends. Germline assignment: CDR1 SNHLY and CDR2 FYNNEI.

The chain recombines TRBV2 with TRBJ2-5; 8 bases map to TRBD2. CDR3 length: 14 amino acids. The germline V gene has CDR1 SNHLY and CDR2 FYNNEI. The trim removed 9 bases at V and 0 bases at J, leaving 6 bases unmatched. The chain's CDR3 is CARRATSDQETQYF. DNA for the CDR3: TGTGCCAGGCGGGCGACTAGCGACCAAGAGACCCAGTACTTC.

The rearrangement uses TRBV18 and TRBJ2-7, with TRBD1 identical over 9 bases. After removal of 4 bases from V and 6 bases from J, the junction contained 4 bases not matched to a gene. This CDR3 is built from 13 residues. Per the germline V gene, CDR1 is KGHSH and CDR2 is LQKENI. CDR3 sequence (DNA): TGTGCCAGCTCACGGGACAGGGCCGGCGAGCAGTACTTC. The encoded protein is CASSRDRAGEQYF. The entire variable domain, with the rest obtained from reference TRBV18 and TRBJ2-7, is as follows: NAGVMQNPRHLVRRRGQEARLRCSPMKGHSHVYWYRQLPEEGLKFMVYLQKENIIDESGMPKERFSAEFPKEGPSILRIQQVVRGDSAAYFCASSRDRAGEQYFGPGTRLTVT.

The genes are TRBV18 and TRBJ2-2; weak D call: TRBD1 (5 bases). Germline CDR1 is KGHSH and CDR2 is LQKENI. The CDR3 length is 16 residues. Trimming removed 5 bases at V and 1 base at J, with 14 bases between. The CDR3, as DNA: TGTGCCAGCTCAACGGCACAGGCCGGGAACACCGGGGAGCTGTTTTTT. Protein product: CASSTAQAGNTGELFF.

The rearrangement joins TRBV7-3 to TRBJ2-2; a weak D match, TRBD1 (6 bases). In germline, CDR1 is SGHTA, CDR2 FQGTGA. V was cut by 5 bases and J by 3 bases, with 13 bases left in between. This CDR3 contains 15 residues. CDR3 sequence (DNA): TGTGCCAGCAGCCCCACAGGGACGGACACCGGGGAGCTGTTTTTT. Amino acids: CASSPTGTDTGELFF.

This clone showed up just a few times. This chain links TRBV5-8 with TRBJ1-1; D might be TRBD1 (5 bases). Trimming shortened V by 0 bases and J by 1 base, and 10 bases separated the two germline ends. The CDR3 sequence is 15 residues long. Germline V gene lookup returns CDR1 SGHTS and CDR2 YDEGEE. The chain's CDR3 is CASSLGAGGNTEAFF. CDR3 DNA: TGTGCCAGCAGCTTGGGGGCGGGGGGGAACACTGAAGCTTTCTTT.

The chain has TRBV7-7 and TRBJ2-1; D remains ambiguous. V lost 5 bases, J lost 5 bases, and 19 bases lay in between. Germline assignment: CDR1 SSHAT and CDR2 FNYEAQ (reference sequence). The CDR3 has 16 amino acids. The CDR3 nucleotides are TGTGCCAGCAGCCCGACAACTTCTTTGGGCAACAATGAGCAGTTCTTC. It translates to CASSPTTSLGNNEQFF. Full variable domain (remainder filled in from reference TRBV7-7 and TRBJ2-1): GAGVSQSPRYKVTKRGQDVTLRCDPISSHATLYWYQQALGQGPEFLTYFNYEAQPDKSGLPSDRFSAERPEGSISTLTIQRTEQRDSAMYRCASSPTTSLGNNEQFFGPGTRLTVL.

The chain is built from TRBV29-1 and TRBJ2-1; TRBD2 agrees at 8 bases. With V trimmed by 1 base and J by 6 bases, 2 bases remained unmatched. The CDR3 loop spans 13 amino acids. Germline assignment: CDR1 SQVTM and CDR2 ANQGSEA. CDR3 coding DNA: TGCAGCGTTGAAGCGGCGGGGGGCAATGAGCAGTTCTTC. As protein: CSVEAAGGNEQFF.

The rearrangement joins TRBV6-6 to TRBJ2-7, with 8 bases that match TRBD2. Germline assignment: CDR1 MNHNY and CDR2 SVGAGI (reference sequence). This CDR3 is 13 amino acids long. After removal of 5 bases from V and 5 bases from J, the junction contained 5 bases not matched to a gene. CDR3 region: CASSPSGSHEQYF. The DNA of the CDR3 is TGTGCCAGCAGTCCCAGCGGGAGCCACGAGCAGTACTTC.

The chain carries TRBV4-1 and TRBJ2-3; TRBD2 aligns across 7 bases. Germline V lookup: CDR1 MGHRA, CDR2 YSYEKL. CDR3 length: 16 residues. V trimming: 4 bases; J trimming: 2 bases; junction bases outside the gene matches: 9. CDR3: CASSRLTGTTTDTQYF. DNA of the CDR3: TGCGCCAGCAGCCGATTGACCGGGACTACCACAGATACGCAGTATTTT.

The V gene is TRBV29-1, the J gene TRBJ1-2; unclear D gene. Germline V lookup: CDR1 SQVTM, CDR2 ANQGSEA. The V end lost 2 bases, the J end lost 4 bases, and 8 bases lay between the germline ends. The CDR3 has 12 residues. CDR3 in DNA: TGCAGCGTTGAAAAGGGAGTCTATGGCTACACCTTC. It translates to CSVEKGVYGYTF.

This rearrangement joins TRBV6-4 to TRBJ2-1; 9 nucleotides align to TRBD2. The trim removed 7 bases at V and 9 bases at J, leaving 10 bases unmatched. Germline CDR1 is MRHNA and CDR2 is SNTAGT. The CDR3 is 14 residues long. The CDR3 sequence is CASKKLAGAFEQFF. The CDR3, as DNA: TGTGCCAGCAAGAAGTTAGCGGGAGCTTTTGAGCAGTTCTTC.

This rearrangement joins TRBV13 to TRBJ2-5, with 7 bases lining up with TRBD1. The CDR3 spans 15 residues. Germline V gives CDR1 PRHDT, CDR2 FYEKMQ (reference sequence). Trimming cost V 5 bases and J 5 bases; bases outside gene matches: 11. CDR3 sequence reads: CASSLKVAGGETQYF. The DNA for the CDR3 is TGTGCCAGCAGCCTGAAGGTGGCAGGGGGTGAGACCCAGTACTTC.

This chain connects TRBV19 to TRBJ1-1; D possibly corresponds to TRBD1 (6 bases). CDR1 is LNHDA and CDR2 is SQIVND in the germline V gene (reference sequence). The CDR3 totals 16 residues. Deletions cut 5 bases from V and 0 bases from J, with 16 bases between. CDR3 coding DNA: TGTGCCAGTAGTTCGCTAGGGGGTCATATGAACACTGAAGCTTTCTTT. Translated, it gives CASSSLGGHMNTEAFF. The full variable domain, its missing parts supplied by reference TRBV19 and TRBJ1-1, is DGGITQSPKYLFRKEGQNVTLSCEQNLNHDAMYWYRQDPGQGLRLIYYSQIVNDFQKGDIAEGYSVSREKKESFPLTVTSAQKNPTAFYLCASSSLGGHMNTEAFFGQGTRLTVV.

With regard to this clone: At one end, the junction sequence differs from germline, possibly due to a read error. Other DNA variants within this sample encode the same CDR3. The chain joins TRBV6-1 to TRBJ1-2; 7 bases are a match to TRBD1. The CDR3 is 15 residues long. From germline, CDR1 is MNHNS and CDR2 SASEGT. CDR3 in amino acids: CASSEGAGGSYGYTF. CDR3 DNA sequence: TGCGCCAGCAGTGAAGGGGCAGGGGGGAGCTATGGCTACACCTTC.

The CDR3 reads CASSFDRGYNEQFF. In DNA form, the CDR3 reads TGTGCCAGCAGCTTTGACAGGGGCTACAATGAGCAGTTCTTC. The chain is built from TRBV6-1 and TRBJ2-1; 8 nucleotides align to TRBD1. Unmatched junction bases numbered 4, after V lost 6 bases and J lost 3 bases. This CDR3 contains 14 residues. CDR1 and CDR2 (germline): MNHNS, SASEGT.

This chain connects TRBV6-5 to TRBJ1-6; the D gene is possibly TRBD1 (5 bases). Germline V gene sequence: CDR1 MNHEY, CDR2 SVGAGI. The CDR3 sequence is 13 residues long. V was pared by 9 bases and J by 9 bases, with 15 bases between. Written as DNA, the CDR3 is TGTGCCAGTAACCGGGACTGGGGTTCACCCCTCCACTTT. This translates into CASNRDWGSPLHF.

The chain recombines TRBV5-6 with TRBJ2-5, with TRBD2 matching over 8 bases. The assigned J gene may be wrong: the sequence end matches TRBJ2-7 better. CDR1 is SGHDT and CDR2 is YYEEEE in the germline V gene. The CDR3 length is 14 residues. Written as DNA, the CDR3 is TGTGCCAGCAGCTTGGGGACTAGCAGGTACGAGCAGTACTTC. It encodes CASSLGTSRYEQYF.

This clone appeared a few times. The genes are TRBV18 and TRBJ1-5; TRBD1 agrees at 7 bases. The CDR3 totals 17 residues. The V gene's germline CDR1 is KGHSH and CDR2 LQKENI. V lost 2 bases, J lost 2 bases, and 9 bases stayed unmatched. CDR3 nucleotides: TGTGCCAGCTCACCAACCGCAGGACAGGCCGGCAATCAGCCCCAGCATTTT. Its protein product is CASSPTAGQAGNQPQHF.

This rearrangement joins TRBV6-5 to TRBJ1-1; TRBD1 agrees at 7 bases. The CDR3 is 12 amino acids. CDR1 and CDR2 (germline): MNHEY, SVGAGI. V was pared by 6 bases and J by 4 bases, with 2 bases of the junction left unmatched. CDR3 DNA sequence: TGTGCCAGCAGCTCAGGGGGCACTGAAGCTTTCTTT. Its translation is CASSSGGTEAFF.

This chain links TRBV6-5 with TRBJ1-2; 10 bases map to TRBD1. The germline V gene encodes CDR1 MNHEY and CDR2 SVGAGI. The CDR3 is 14 residues long. The V gene end was trimmed by 5 bases and the J gene end by 6 bases; junction bases not matched to a gene: 6. The CDR3 bases are TGTGCCAGCAGTACAAGGACAGGGGGGCATGGCTACACCTTC. It yields the protein CASSTRTGGHGYTF.

In this sample, this clone turned up a few times. V and J are TRBV7-2 and TRBJ1-2; a possible D gene is TRBD1 (5 bases). CDR3 size: 16 residues. Germline V lookup: CDR1 SGHTA, CDR2 FQGNSA. The ends were cut back, 1 base at V and 7 bases at J, with 19 bases in the middle. CDR3 sequence reads: CASSLGWGDGSGGYTF. CDR3 sequence (DNA): TGTGCCAGCAGCTTAGGTTGGGGGGACGGAAGCGGTGGCTACACCTTC.

The chain uses TRBV19 and TRBJ1-3; D may be TRBD1 (6 bases). V lost 4 bases, J lost 2 bases, and 12 bases lay in between. Looked up from germline, CDR1 is LNHDA and CDR2 is SQIVND (reference sequence). The CDR3 is made up of 15 amino acids. The CDR3 here is CASSRAGATGNTIYF. CDR3 sequence (DNA): TGTGCCAGTAGTAGGGCAGGGGCAACTGGAAACACCATATATTTT.

The V call is TRBV6-6, the J call TRBJ1-1, with D possibly being TRBD1 (6 bases). The V and J ends lost 5 bases and 3 bases respectively, with 16 bases between them. This CDR3 comprises 15 residues. Looked up from germline, CDR1 is MNHNY and CDR2 is SVGAGI (reference sequence). The CDR3 DNA reads TGTGCCAGCAGTAACACACAGGGCCGGTACACTGAAGCTTTCTTT. Amino acids: CASSNTQGRYTEAFF.

This clone was recorded only once. An end of the junction differs from the germline gene, which may be a read error. The chain recombines TRBV7-9 with TRBJ1-6, with 8 bases identical to TRBD1. Germline V gene data show CDR1 as SEHNR and CDR2 as FQNEAQ (reference sequence). CDR3 length equals 13 residues. The CDR3 sequence: CSSSLMSGGPLHF. In DNA form, the CDR3 reads TGTTCCAGCAGCTTAATGTCAGGGGGCCCCCTCCACTTT. The whole variable domain, remainder taken from reference TRBV7-9 and TRBJ1-6, is DTGVSQNPRHKITKRGQNVTFRCDPISEHNRLYWYRQTLGQGPEFLTYFQNEAQLEKSRLLSDRFSAERPKGSFSTLEIQRTEQGDSAMYLCSSSLMSGGPLHFGNGTRLTVT.